These 14 T cell receptor beta chains share one sample of origin, sequenced in a study of B cell selection in AIRE deficiency. Regulatory T cells were sorted as CD4+CD25hiCD127low/negative. The assay was immunoSEQ multiplex PCR, and TCRdb's table has in-frame clones only and misses some. The repertoire holds some 21,000 clones, with roughly 93% as singletons. Source material: Tregs sorted from PBMCs. The receptors derive from a human donor with AIRE deficiency.

J is TRBJ2-1 and V is TRBV7-9, with D possibly matching TRBD2 (6 bases). The V end was cut by 1 base, the J end by 11 bases, with 15 bases between. CDR1 SEHNR and CDR2 FQNEAQ come from the germline V gene (reference sequence). The CDR3 has 14 residues. CDR3 sequence reads: CASSLEGDSLKQFF. The CDR3, as DNA: TGTGCCAGCAGCTTAGAAGGGGACTCCCTCAAGCAGTTCTTC.

The rearrangement uses TRBV27 and TRBJ2-2; D may be TRBD2 (6 bases). The ends were cut back, 0 bases at V and 4 bases at J, with 9 bases in the middle. CDR1 is MNHEY, CDR2 SMNVEV, per germline (reference sequence). There are 15 residues in the CDR3. The CDR3 sequence is CASSLSSGSTGELFF. In nucleotides, the CDR3 is TGTGCCAGCAGTTTATCGTCCGGGAGCACCGGGGAGCTGTTTTTT.

V and J are TRBV5-6 and TRBJ2-2; D remains unclear. The V end lost 3 bases, the J end lost 1 base, and 13 bases lay between the germline ends. From germline, CDR1 is SGHDT and CDR2 YYEEEE. CDR3 length equals 16 residues. CDR3 in amino acids: CASSSAQLWNTGELFF. In DNA, the CDR3 is TGTGCCAGCAGCTCGGCCCAGCTTTGGAACACCGGGGAGCTGTTTTTT.

This chain uses TRBV5-1 with TRBJ2-3; the match to TRBD2 covers 8 bases. The CDR3 consists of 17 residues. V lost 0 bases, J lost 3 bases, and 9 bases stayed unmatched. Germline V gene sequence: CDR1 SGHRS, CDR2 YFSETQ. In DNA form, the CDR3 reads TGCGCCAGCAGCTTGGTGGTTTCGGGACTAGATACAGATACGCAGTATTTT. This translates into CASSLVVSGLDTDTQYF. The variable domain in full, completed from reference TRBV5-1 and TRBJ2-3, reads KAGVTQTPRYLIKTRGQQVTLSCSPISGHRSVSWYQQTPGQGLQFLFEYFSETQRNKGNFPGRFSGRQFSNSRSEMNVSTLELGDSALYLCASSLVVSGLDTDTQYFGPGTRLTVL.

CDR3 in DNA: TGTGCCAGCAGCGTTACAGGGACTAGCTTCTACGAGCAGTACTTC. Translation: CASSVTGTSFYEQYF. The V gene is TRBV9, the J gene TRBJ2-7, with 9 bases aligning to TRBD2. The V gene's germline CDR1 is SGDLS and CDR2 YYNGEE. The ends lost 2 bases at V and 3 bases at J; junction bases unmatched: 6. The CDR3 sequence is 15 residues long.

V gene TRBV11-2 combines with J gene TRBJ2-1; D uncertain. The CDR3 runs to 15 residues. From germline, CDR1 is SGHAT and CDR2 FQNNGV. V was cut by 5 bases and J by 5 bases, with 16 bases left in between. CDR3 amino acids: CASSGRRAHHNEQFF. CDR3 DNA: TGTGCCAGCAGCGGCAGGAGAGCTCATCACAATGAGCAGTTCTTC.

The chain has TRBV11-1 and TRBJ1-4; D is unclear. CDR3 length: 15 residues. The V end was cut by 0 bases, the J end by 8 bases, with 13 bases between. Germline CDR1 and CDR2: SGHAT and FQDESV (reference sequence). The DNA of the CDR3 is TGTGCCAGCAGCTTAGCGCTCGGAGGGAACGAAAAACTGTTTTTT. The encoded protein is CASSLALGGNEKLFF.

The rearrangement uses TRBV6-1 and TRBJ1-2; D might be TRBD1 (5 bases). The germline V and J ends were trimmed by 10 bases and 5 bases, with 17 bases remaining between them. This CDR3 has 13 residues. CDR1 is MNHNS and CDR2 is SASEGT in the germline V gene. The CDR3 sequence is CATLNRSRYGYTF. The CDR3 DNA reads as TGTGCCACTTTAAACAGGTCACGGTATGGCTACACCTTC.

The chain is built from TRBV7-6 and TRBJ1-4; 7 nucleotides align to TRBD1. This CDR3 is 17 amino acids long. Trimming cost V 5 bases and J 5 bases; bases outside gene matches: 14. Germline V gives CDR1 SGHVS, CDR2 FNYEAQ. CDR3 region: CASSERDSMFLNEKLFF. The CDR3 nucleotides are TGTGCCAGCAGCGAGAGGGACAGCATGTTCCTAAATGAAAAACTGTTTTTT.

The rearrangement joins TRBV5-5 to TRBJ2-2; D is uncertain. From germline, CDR1 is SGHKS and CDR2 YYEKEE (reference sequence). Trimming removed 1 base from V and 2 bases from J, with 6 bases in between. The CDR3 length is 14 residues. This CDR3 is CASSLRHNTGELFF. The CDR3 nucleotides are TGTGCCAGCAGCTTGCGCCATAACACCGGGGAGCTGTTTTTT. Together with reference TRBV5-5 and TRBJ2-2, the CDR3 gives the full variable domain: DAGVTQSPTHLIKTRGQQVTLRCSPISGHKSVSWYQQVLGQGPQFIFQYYEKEERGRGNFPDRFSARQFPNYSSELNVNALLLGDSALYLCASSLRHNTGELFFGEGSRLTVL.

The chain joins TRBV5-1 to TRBJ1-1, with D possibly matching TRBD1 (5 bases). This CDR3 has 14 residues. CDR1 and CDR2 (germline): SGHRS, YFSETQ. Trimming shortened V by 0 bases and J by 1 base, and 7 bases separated the two germline ends. The CDR3 nucleotides read TGCGCCAGCAGCTTGGATCAGGGGAACACTGAAGCTTTCTTT. As protein: CASSLDQGNTEAFF.

J is TRBJ2-7 and V is TRBV18; D is ambiguous. V lost 2 bases, J lost 1 base, and 9 bases lay in between. The CDR3 extends over 14 amino acids. Germline values: CDR1 KGHSH, CDR2 LQKENI. CDR3 region: CASSPDLTSYEQYF. In DNA, the CDR3 is TGTGCCAGCTCACCAGACTTGACGTCCTACGAGCAGTACTTC.

The chain employs TRBV7-2 and TRBJ2-7; perhaps TRBD1 as D (6 bases). Germline V gives CDR1 SGHTA, CDR2 FQGNSA. Trimming shortened V by 1 base and J by 2 bases, and 12 bases separated the two germline ends. This CDR3 comprises 15 residues. CDR3 loop: CASSLVGQGPYEQYF. As DNA, the CDR3 is TGTGCCAGCAGCTTAGTGGGCCAGGGGCCCTACGAGCAGTACTTC.

The table lists this clone with a count of one. The rearrangement uses TRBV4-1 and TRBJ2-5, with 9 bases matching TRBD2. The ends lost 1 base at V and 4 bases at J; junction bases unmatched: 10. The CDR3 length is 17 residues. The V gene's germline CDR1 is MGHRA and CDR2 YSYEKL. The CDR3 protein is CASSQVMGLAGRETQYF. CDR3 nucleotides: TGCGCCAGCAGCCAAGTCATGGGGCTAGCGGGAAGAGAGACCCAGTACTTC.